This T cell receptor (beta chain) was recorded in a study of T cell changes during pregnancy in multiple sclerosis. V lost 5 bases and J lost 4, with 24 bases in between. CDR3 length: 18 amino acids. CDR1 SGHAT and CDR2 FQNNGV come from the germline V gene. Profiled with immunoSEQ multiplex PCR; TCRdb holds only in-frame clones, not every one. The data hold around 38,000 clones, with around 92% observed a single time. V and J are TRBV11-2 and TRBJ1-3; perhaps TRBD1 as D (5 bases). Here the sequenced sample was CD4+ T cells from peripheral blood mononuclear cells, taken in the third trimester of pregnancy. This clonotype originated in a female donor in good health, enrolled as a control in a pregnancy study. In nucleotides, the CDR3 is TGTGCCAGCAGCCCAACGCTCCCGACAGTACCTTGGGGAAACACCATATATTTT. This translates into CASSPTLPTVPWGNTIYF.